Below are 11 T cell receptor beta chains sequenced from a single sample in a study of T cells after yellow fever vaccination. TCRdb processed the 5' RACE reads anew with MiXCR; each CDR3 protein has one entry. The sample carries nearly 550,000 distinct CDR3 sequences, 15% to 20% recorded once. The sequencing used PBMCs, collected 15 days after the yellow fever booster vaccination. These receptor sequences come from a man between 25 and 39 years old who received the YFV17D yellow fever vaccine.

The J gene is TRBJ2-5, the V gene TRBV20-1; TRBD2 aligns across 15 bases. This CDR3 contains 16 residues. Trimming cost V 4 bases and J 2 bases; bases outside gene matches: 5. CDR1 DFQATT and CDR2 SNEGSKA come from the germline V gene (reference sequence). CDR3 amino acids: CSANGLAGGNQETQYF. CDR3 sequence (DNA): TGCAGTGCTAATGGACTAGCGGGAGGGAATCAAGAGACCCAGTACTTC.

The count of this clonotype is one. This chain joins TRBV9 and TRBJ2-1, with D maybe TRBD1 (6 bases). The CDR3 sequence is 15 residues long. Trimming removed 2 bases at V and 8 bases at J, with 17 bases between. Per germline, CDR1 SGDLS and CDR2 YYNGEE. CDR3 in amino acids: CASSVGAGVGYEQFF. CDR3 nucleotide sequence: TGTGCCAGCAGCGTCGGTGCAGGGGTTGGGTATGAGCAGTTCTTC.

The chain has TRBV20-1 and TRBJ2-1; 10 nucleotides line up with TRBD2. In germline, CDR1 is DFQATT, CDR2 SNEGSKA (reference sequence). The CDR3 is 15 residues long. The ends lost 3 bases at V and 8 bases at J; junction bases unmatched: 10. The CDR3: CSARPLRSGRDEQFF. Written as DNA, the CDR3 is TGCAGTGCTAGGCCCCTCCGGAGCGGGAGGGATGAGCAGTTCTTC.

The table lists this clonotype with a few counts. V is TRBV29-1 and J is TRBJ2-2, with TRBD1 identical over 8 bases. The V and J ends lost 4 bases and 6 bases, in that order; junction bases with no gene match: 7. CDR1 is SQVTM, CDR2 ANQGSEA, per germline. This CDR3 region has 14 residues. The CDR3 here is CSVGGQEVSGELFF. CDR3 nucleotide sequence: TGCAGCGTTGGGGGACAGGAGGTTTCCGGGGAGCTGTTTTTT.

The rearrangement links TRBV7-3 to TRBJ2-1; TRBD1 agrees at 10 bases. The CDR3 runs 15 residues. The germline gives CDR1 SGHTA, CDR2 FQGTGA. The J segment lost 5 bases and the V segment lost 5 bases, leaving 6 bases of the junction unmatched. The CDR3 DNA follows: TGTGCCAGCAGCCTAGACAGGGGGCGTCACAATGAGCAGTTCTTC. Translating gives CASSLDRGRHNEQFF. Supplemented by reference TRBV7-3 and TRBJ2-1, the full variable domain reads GAGVSQTPSNKVTEKGKYVELRCDPISGHTALYWYRQSLGQGPEFLIYFQGTGAADDSGLPNDRFFAVRPEGSVSTLKIQRTERGDSAVYLCASSLDRGRHNEQFFGPGTRLTVL.

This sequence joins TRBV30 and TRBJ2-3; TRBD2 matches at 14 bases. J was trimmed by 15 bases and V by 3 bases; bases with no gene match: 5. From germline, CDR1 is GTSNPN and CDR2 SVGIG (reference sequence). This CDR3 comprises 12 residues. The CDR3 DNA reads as TGTGCCTGGAGCCAGACTAGCGGGAGGGTCTATTTT. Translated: CAWSQTSGRVYF.

The CDR3 is CASSLARTRLSEQFF. In nucleotides, the CDR3 is TGTGCCAGCAGCTTAGCGCGGACCCGACTAAGCGAGCAGTTCTTC. This chain links TRBV7-2 with TRBJ2-1; tentative D call: TRBD2 (5 bases). Germline-derived CDR1 and CDR2 are SGHTA and FQGNSA. Trimming cost V 0 bases and J 10 bases, with 16 bases left between them. The CDR3 sequence is 15 residues long.

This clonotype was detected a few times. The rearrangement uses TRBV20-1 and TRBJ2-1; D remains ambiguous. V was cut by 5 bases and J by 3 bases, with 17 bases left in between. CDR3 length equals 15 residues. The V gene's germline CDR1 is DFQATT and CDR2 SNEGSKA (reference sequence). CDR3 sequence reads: CSASDPGRNYNEQFF. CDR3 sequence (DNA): TGCAGTGCTTCCGACCCAGGACGGAACTACAATGAGCAGTTCTTC.

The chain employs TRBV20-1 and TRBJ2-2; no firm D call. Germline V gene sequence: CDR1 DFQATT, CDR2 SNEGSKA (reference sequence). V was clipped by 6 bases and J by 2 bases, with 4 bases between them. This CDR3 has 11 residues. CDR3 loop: CSAPNTGELFF. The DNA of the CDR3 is TGCAGTGCCCCAAACACCGGGGAGCTGTTTTTT.

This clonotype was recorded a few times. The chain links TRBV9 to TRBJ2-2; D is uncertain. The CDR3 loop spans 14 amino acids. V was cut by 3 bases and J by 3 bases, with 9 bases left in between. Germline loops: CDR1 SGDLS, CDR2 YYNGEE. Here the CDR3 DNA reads TGTGCCAGCAGCGCCTCAGGAGACACCGGGGAGCTGTTTTTT. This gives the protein CASSASGDTGELFF.

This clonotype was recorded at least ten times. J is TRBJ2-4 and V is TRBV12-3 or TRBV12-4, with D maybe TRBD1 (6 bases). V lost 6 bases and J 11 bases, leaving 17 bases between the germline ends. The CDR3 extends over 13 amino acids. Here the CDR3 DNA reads TGTGCCAGCAGGACGGACGGTGGACAGTTTCAGTACTTC. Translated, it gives CASRTDGGQFQYF.